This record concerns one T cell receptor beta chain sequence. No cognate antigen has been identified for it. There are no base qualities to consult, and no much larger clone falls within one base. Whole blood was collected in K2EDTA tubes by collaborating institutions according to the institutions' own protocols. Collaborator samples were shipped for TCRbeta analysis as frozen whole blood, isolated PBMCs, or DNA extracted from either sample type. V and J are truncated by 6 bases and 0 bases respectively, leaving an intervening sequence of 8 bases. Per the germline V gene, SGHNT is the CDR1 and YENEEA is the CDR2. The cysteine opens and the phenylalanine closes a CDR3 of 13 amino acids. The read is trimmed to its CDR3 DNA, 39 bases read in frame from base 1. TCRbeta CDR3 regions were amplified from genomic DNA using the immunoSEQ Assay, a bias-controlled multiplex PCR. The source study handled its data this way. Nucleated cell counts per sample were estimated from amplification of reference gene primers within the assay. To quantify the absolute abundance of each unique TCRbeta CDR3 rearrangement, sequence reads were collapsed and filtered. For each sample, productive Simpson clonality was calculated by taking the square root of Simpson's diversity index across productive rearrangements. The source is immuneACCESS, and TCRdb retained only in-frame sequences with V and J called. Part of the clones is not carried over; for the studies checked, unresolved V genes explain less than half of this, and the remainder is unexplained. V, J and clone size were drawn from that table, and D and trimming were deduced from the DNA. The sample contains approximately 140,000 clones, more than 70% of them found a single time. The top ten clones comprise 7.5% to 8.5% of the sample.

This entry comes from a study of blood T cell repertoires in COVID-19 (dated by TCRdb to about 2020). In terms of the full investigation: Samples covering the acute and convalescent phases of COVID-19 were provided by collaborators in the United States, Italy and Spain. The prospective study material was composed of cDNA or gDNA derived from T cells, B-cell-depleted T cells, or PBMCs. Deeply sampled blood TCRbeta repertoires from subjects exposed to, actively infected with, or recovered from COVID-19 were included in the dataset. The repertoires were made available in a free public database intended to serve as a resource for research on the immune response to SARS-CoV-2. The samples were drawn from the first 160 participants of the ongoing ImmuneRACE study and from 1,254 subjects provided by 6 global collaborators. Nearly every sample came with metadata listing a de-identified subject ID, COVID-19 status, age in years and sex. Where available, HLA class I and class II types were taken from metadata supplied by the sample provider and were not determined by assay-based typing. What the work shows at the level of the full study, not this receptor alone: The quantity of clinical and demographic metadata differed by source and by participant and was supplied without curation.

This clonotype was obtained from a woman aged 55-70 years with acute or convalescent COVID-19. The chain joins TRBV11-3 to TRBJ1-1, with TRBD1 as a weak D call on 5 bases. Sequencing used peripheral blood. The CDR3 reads CASRQGVNTEAFF. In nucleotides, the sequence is TGTGCCAGCAGACAAGGGGTGAACACTGAAGCTTTCTTT.